This T cell receptor beta chain was captured by sequencing in a study of blood T cell repertoires in COVID-19. Whole-study context: The United States, Italy and Spain provided the acute and convalescent COVID-19 samples. PBMCs, B-cell-depleted T cells, or T cells were the source of the cDNA or gDNA that made up the material.

Methods used by the authors: The assay estimated nucleated cells by amplifying reference gene primers. Here immunoSEQ multiplex PCR was the method, and the copy in TCRdb shows in-frame clones only, minus some. V, J and clone size reflect that table, while D and trimming were determined from the DNA. The sample yields about 140,000 clones, almost 80% seen once. This clone appeared a single time. This CDR3 comprises 14 residues. The J segment lost 3 bases and the V segment lost 7 bases, leaving 6 bases of the junction unmatched. Germline-derived CDR1 and CDR2 are LNHDA and SQIVND (reference sequence). The sample taken for sequencing was peripheral blood. This sequence joins TRBV19 and TRBJ2-3; TRBD1 matches 8 bases. This TCR was recovered from a man between 45 and 60 years old with active or convalescent COVID-19. CDR3 coding DNA: TGTGCCAGTACCGTGGACAGGGAAACAGATACGCAGTATTTT. This encodes CASTVDRETDTQYF. The variable domain in full, completed from reference TRBV19 and TRBJ2-3, reads DGGITQSPKYLFRKEGQNVTLSCEQNLNHDAMYWYRQDPGQGLRLIYYSQIVNDFQKGDIAEGYSVSREKKESFPLTVTSAQKNPTAFYLCASTVDRETDTQYFGPGTRLTVL.